The entry that follows covers one T cell receptor (beta chain) sequence. This sample was included in a study of neoadjuvant nivolumab and ipilimumab in lung cancer. V lost 2 bases to trimming and J lost 6 bases, with 9 bases between them. Germline CDR1 is SGHRS and CDR2 is YFSETQ. The CDR3 runs to 12 residues. TCRdb's table, derived via immunoSEQ multiplex PCR, lists solely in-frame clones and lacks some. The table includes about 8,800 clones, about 80% detected once. The sequencing used tumor tissue, collected after neoadjuvant nivolumab, alone or with ipilimumab, at or shortly before surgery. This receptor was obtained from an adult with non-small cell lung cancer. This chain connects TRBV5-1 to TRBJ2-7; TRBD1 is a possible D gene (5 bases). The CDR3 bases are TGCGCCAGCAGCTTTCAGGGTGGCGAGCAGTACTTC. Amino acids: CASSFQGGEQYF.